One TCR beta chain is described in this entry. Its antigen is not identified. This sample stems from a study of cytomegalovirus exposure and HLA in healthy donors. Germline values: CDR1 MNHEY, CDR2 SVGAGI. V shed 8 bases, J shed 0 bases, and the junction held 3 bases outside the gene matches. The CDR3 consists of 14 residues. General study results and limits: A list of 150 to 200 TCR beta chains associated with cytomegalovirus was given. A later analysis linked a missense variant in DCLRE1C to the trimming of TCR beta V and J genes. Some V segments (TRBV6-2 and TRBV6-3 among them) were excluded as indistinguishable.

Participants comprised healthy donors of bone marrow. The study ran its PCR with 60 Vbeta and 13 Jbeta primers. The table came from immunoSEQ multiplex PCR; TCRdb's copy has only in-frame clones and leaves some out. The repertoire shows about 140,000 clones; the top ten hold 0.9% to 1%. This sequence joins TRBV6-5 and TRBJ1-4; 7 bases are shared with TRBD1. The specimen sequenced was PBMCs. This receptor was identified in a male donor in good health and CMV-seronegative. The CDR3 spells CASGDRPTNEKLFF. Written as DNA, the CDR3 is TGTGCCAGCGGGGACAGACCAACTAATGAAAAACTGTTTTTT.